This T cell receptor beta chain was obtained from a study of T cell responses to AZD1222 COVID-19 vaccine. Study-level findings and limits: Among those given AZD1222, only five or six were seropositive at baseline. Spike-wide coverage was observed for vaccine-associated CD4 TCRs, with dominant responses at 160-218 and 743-854. Within unmutated variant regions lay the reported targets of nearly half of spike-specific TCRs.

Germline V CDR1 and CDR2: SGHNT, YYREEE (reference sequence). This CDR3 is built from 15 residues. J gave up 7 bases and V 0 bases, and 4 bases lay outside the gene matches. Profiling relied on immunoSEQ multiplex PCR, and the TCRdb table lists in-frame clones only, not all of them. The sample has some 120,000 clones; about 88% are singletons. Note on this clone: Its antigen is unknown.

The sequences come from peripheral blood, collected 28 days after the second AZD1222 dose. The V call is TRBV5-4, the J call TRBJ2-2; the match to TRBD2 covers 9 bases. The source of this sequence is an adult who received the AZD1222 COVID-19 vaccine. The DNA of the CDR3 is TGTGCCAGCAGCTTGGTGGGACTAGCAAACGGGGAGCTGTTTTTT. Translating it yields CASSLVGLANGELFF.